Listed below are T cell receptor beta chains from one sample, sequenced in a study of blood T cells in healthy people across ages. Via MiXCR, TCRdb re-called the 5' RACE reads, giving one row per CDR3 protein. The data show a few hundred thousand distinct CDR3 sequences, with approximately 51% seen just once and over 40% held by the top ten. Input material: blood. These receptors originate from a man aged 60 to 69 in good health. The CDR3 runs from the conserved cysteine through the conserved F or W. A D gene is named only where the DNA matches it firmly. Size is stated for part of the rows, as once, few or many counts, or as a class when the clone is expanded.

d_gene | j_gene | v_gene | abundance | CDR3nt | CDR3aa
- | TRBJ2-1 | TRBV7-2 | few | TGTGCCAGCAGCTTACCGGACTATCCTGAGCAGTTCTTC | CASSLPDYPEQFF
TRBD2 | TRBJ2-1 | TRBV5-1 | - | TGCGCCAGCAGCTTGGAAATAGCGGGAGCTTGGAATGAGCAGTTCTTC | CASSLEIAGAWNEQFF
- | TRBJ1-2 | TRBV20-1 | - | TGCAGTGCGCAATCTCCGGGCGGCTATGGCTACACCTTC | CSAQSPGGYGYTF
TRBD2 | TRBJ2-5 | TRBV27 | - | TGTGCCAGCAGAAGAGGGACTAGCGGGACCCGGATGAAAGAGACCCAGTACTTC | CASRRGTSGTRMKETQYF
TRBD2 | TRBJ2-6 | TRBV5-1 | - | TGCGCCAGCAGCCCCCGATCGGGACGGGGGGCTGGGGCCAACGTCCTGACTTTC | CASSPRSGRGAGANVLTF
- | TRBJ2-1 | TRBV15 | - | TGTGCCACCAGCAGAGTGGATAATGAGCAGTTCTTC | CATSRVDNEQFF
- | TRBJ2-7 | TRBV28 | - | TGTGCCAGCACCAAAGACAGCCCGTACGAGCAGTACTTC | CASTKDSPYEQYF
- | TRBJ2-4 | TRBV20-1 | - | TGCAGTGTCTACCCCACAGGGACGGGGAAAAACATTCAGTACTTC | CSVYPTGTGKNIQYF
- | TRBJ2-1 | TRBV27 | - | TGTGCCAGCAGGGGTACCTCCTACAATGAGCAGTTCTTC | CASRGTSYNEQFF
- | TRBJ2-1 | TRBV25-1 | once | TGTGCCAGCACTCCACCGGTGGACGTTTACAATGAGCAGTTCTTC | CASTPPVDVYNEQFF
TRBD1 | TRBJ2-7 | TRBV2 | - | TGTGCCAGCAGTGAAGCGGGGACAGCGCCCTACGAGCAGTACTTC | CASSEAGTAPYEQYF
- | TRBJ2-3 | TRBV18 | once | TGTGCCAGCTCACCAAATTTGAAGGATACGCAGTATTTT | CASSPNLKDTQYF
- | TRBJ2-3 | TRBV7-2 | - | TGTGCCAGCACCCGCGCGGCCCCCTCGGTCAGCACAGATACGCAGTATTTT | CASTRAAPSVSTDTQYF
TRBD2 | TRBJ2-1 | TRBV5-1 | - | TGCGCCAGCAGCTTGGGTCTAGCGGGGGGGCCAAAATCCTACAATGAGCAGTTCTTC | CASSLGLAGGPKSYNEQFF
- | TRBJ2-3 | TRBV6-2/TRBV6-3 | - | TGTGCCAGCAGTCGGACTAGCGATGGGACAGGTGGTACGCAGTATTTT | CASSRTSDGTGGTQYF
- | TRBJ2-7 | TRBV5-1 | few | TGCGCCAGCAGCTTGGTTGCCGGATTCTACGAGCAGTACTTC | CASSLVAGFYEQYF
TRBD2 | TRBJ2-7 | TRBV7-2 | - | TGTGCCAGCAGCCTCAGACTAGCGGGAGCTTACGAGCAGTACTTC | CASSLRLAGAYEQYF
- | TRBJ2-1 | TRBV5-5 | - | TGTGCCAGCAGCCCCGGAGTAGCTATGGGCAATGAGCAGTTCTTC | CASSPGVAMGNEQFF
- | TRBJ2-3 | TRBV3-1 | - | TGTGCCAGCAGCCAATCTGCGGCGGGGCAAATCACAGATACGCAGTATTTT | CASSQSAAGQITDTQYF
- | TRBJ2-5 | TRBV12-3/TRBV12-4 | - | TGTGCCAGCAGTTTTTCAGGGATGGGGGAGACCCAGTACTTC | CASSFSGMGETQYF
- | TRBJ2-1 | TRBV4-2 | many | TGTGCCAGCAGCCAAGAGGCCACGAGCTCCTACAATGAGCAGTTCTTC | CASSQEATSSYNEQFF
TRBD2 | TRBJ2-1 | TRBV5-1 | - | TGCGCCAGCAGCCCGAGGGCGGGAGTCAATGAGCAGTTCTTC | CASSPRAGVNEQFF
TRBD1 | TRBJ1-1 | TRBV12-3/TRBV12-4 | - | TGTGCCAGCGGTCGAAACGCAGGGGGCACTGAAGCTTTCTTT | CASGRNAGGTEAFF
TRBD2 | TRBJ2-1 | TRBV5-1 | once | TGCGCCAGCAGTCGGAGACTAGCGGACACGAGCTCCTACAATGAGCAGTTCTTC | CASSRRLADTSSYNEQFF
- | TRBJ2-5 | TRBV12-3/TRBV12-4 | - | TGTGCCAGCAGTTTAACGGACAGACAGCAGTACTTC | CASSLTDRQQYF
- | TRBJ1-2 | TRBV6-1 | once | TGTGCCAGCAGCGCCGGGACTCTTTTGGGCTACACCTTC | CASSAGTLLGYTF
- | TRBJ2-5 | TRBV29-1 | few | TGCAGCGTTGAAATGGGCCTTGGGGAGACCCAGTACTTC | CSVEMGLGETQYF
- | TRBJ2-5 | TRBV7-2 | few | TGTGCCAGCAGCTTAGACTTCTCTGAAGAGACCCAGTACTTC | CASSLDFSEETQYF
- | TRBJ2-3 | TRBV12-3/TRBV12-4 | few | TGTGCCAGCCTACTTTCGGCCCAGCTGAACACAGATACGCAGTATTTT | CASLLSAQLNTDTQYF
TRBD2 | TRBJ2-7 | TRBV7-9 | - | TGTGCCAGCAGCCCTGGTTCAGGGAGGGTTGACGAGCAGTACTTC | CASSPGSGRVDEQYF
- | TRBJ2-7 | TRBV5-1 | - | TGCGCCAGCAGCTCGCTCACGGACCTCCGGGGCGAGCAGTACTTC | CASSSLTDLRGEQYF
- | TRBJ2-1 | TRBV3-1 | once | TGTGCCAGCAGCCTACTCTACGGGAGCTCCTACAATGAGCAGTTCTTC | CASSLLYGSSYNEQFF
TRBD1 | TRBJ2-3 | TRBV6-1 | - | TGTGCCAGCAGTGCCTCCGACAGGGCAGCAGATACGCAGTATTTT | CASSASDRAADTQYF
TRBD1 | TRBJ2-5 | TRBV12-3/TRBV12-4 | many | TGTGCCAGCAGCTCCGGACAGGGGCCAACCCTGGGGGAGACCCAGTACTTC | CASSSGQGPTLGETQYF
- | TRBJ2-1 | TRBV20-1 | few | TGCAGTGCTTGGTTGGGTGAGCAGTTCTTC | CSAWLGEQFF
TRBD2 | TRBJ2-1 | TRBV20-1 | - | TGCAGTGCTACGGGAGGGGGATCTAAGTACCAAGAGACCCAGTTCTTC | CSATGGGSKYQETQFF
TRBD1 | TRBJ2-7 | TRBV6-2/TRBV6-3 | - | TGTGCCACCTCTGGGGGACAGGGACCCTACGAGCAGTACTTC | CATSGGQGPYEQYF
TRBD2 | TRBJ2-4 | TRBV29-1 | few | TGCAGCGTTAAATCTGGCAGGGAGGGCGCCAAAAACATTCAGTACTTC | CSVKSGREGAKNIQYF
- | TRBJ1-6 | TRBV18 | - | TGTGCCAGCTCACCACCGGGGAGAGATTCACCCCTCCACTTT | CASSPPGRDSPLHF
TRBD1 | TRBJ2-7 | TRBV7-2 | - | TGTGCCAGCAGCCCTACACCCAGACAGGGTGAGCAGTACTTC | CASSPTPRQGEQYF
- | TRBJ2-3 | TRBV7-3 | - | TGTGCCAGCAGCTTACTCGACAGGCCCACAGATACGCAGTATTTT | CASSLLDRPTDTQYF
- | TRBJ2-1 | TRBV27 | once | TGTGCCAGCAGAGTCAGGGGGGTCTCCTACAATGAGCAGTTCTTC | CASRVRGVSYNEQFF
TRBD1 | TRBJ2-1 | TRBV5-1 | few | TGCGCCAGCAGCCTCCCGACAGGGAGCCCCTACAATGAGCAGTTCTTC | CASSLPTGSPYNEQFF
TRBD1 | TRBJ1-2 | TRBV30 | - | TGTGCCTGGAGGCACATCATGAAGGACAGGGCGAACTATGACTACACCTTC | CAWRHIMKDRANYDYTF
- | TRBJ2-3 | TRBV7-2 | - | TGTGCCAGCAGCGCCGACTGGGATACGCAGTATTTT | CASSADWDTQYF
- | TRBJ2-4 | TRBV12-3/TRBV12-4 | - | TGTGCCAGCAATAAACAGTCGGGGGAGCAGTACTTC | CASNKQSGEQYF
- | TRBJ2-5 | TRBV7-2 | once | TGTACCAGCAGCTTAGGTCAGGAGACCCAGTACTTC | CTSSLGQETQYF
TRBD1 | TRBJ2-5 | TRBV13 | few | TGTGCCAGCAGCCTTTCGGGCAGGGGGAGTACAGAGACCCAGTACTTC | CASSLSGRGSTETQYF
TRBD2 | TRBJ2-1 | TRBV5-1 | - | TGCGCCAGCAGCTTGCCCCTGGGACTAGCGGGGGGCAGGGATGAGCAGTTCTTC | CASSLPLGLAGGRDEQFF
- | TRBJ2-7 | TRBV29-1 | - | TGCAGCGTTGAAGATCGTGTAGGGAAGGTACGCGAGCAGTACTTC | CSVEDRVGKVREQYF
TRBD2 | TRBJ2-7 | TRBV11-2 | - | TGTGCCAGCAGCTTAAACGAGCGGGGGTTCTACGAGCAGTACTTC | CASSLNERGFYEQYF
- | TRBJ1-5 | TRBV27 | - | TGTGCCAGCAGTTTATTAGGGGCTAGTAATCAGCCCCAGCATTTT | CASSLLGASNQPQHF